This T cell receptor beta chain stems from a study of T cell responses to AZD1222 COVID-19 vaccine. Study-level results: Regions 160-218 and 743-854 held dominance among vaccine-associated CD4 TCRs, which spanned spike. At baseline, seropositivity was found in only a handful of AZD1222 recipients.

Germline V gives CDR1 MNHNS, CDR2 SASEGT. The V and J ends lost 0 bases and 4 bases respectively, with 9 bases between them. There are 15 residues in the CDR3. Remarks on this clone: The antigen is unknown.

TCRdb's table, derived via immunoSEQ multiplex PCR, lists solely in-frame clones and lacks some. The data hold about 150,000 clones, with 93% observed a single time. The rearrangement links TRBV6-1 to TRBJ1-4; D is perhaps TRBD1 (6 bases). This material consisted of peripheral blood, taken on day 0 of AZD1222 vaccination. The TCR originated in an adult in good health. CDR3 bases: TGTGCCAGCAGTGAAGCCCAGGACAGTAATGAAAAACTGTTTTTT. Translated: CASSEAQDSNEKLFF.